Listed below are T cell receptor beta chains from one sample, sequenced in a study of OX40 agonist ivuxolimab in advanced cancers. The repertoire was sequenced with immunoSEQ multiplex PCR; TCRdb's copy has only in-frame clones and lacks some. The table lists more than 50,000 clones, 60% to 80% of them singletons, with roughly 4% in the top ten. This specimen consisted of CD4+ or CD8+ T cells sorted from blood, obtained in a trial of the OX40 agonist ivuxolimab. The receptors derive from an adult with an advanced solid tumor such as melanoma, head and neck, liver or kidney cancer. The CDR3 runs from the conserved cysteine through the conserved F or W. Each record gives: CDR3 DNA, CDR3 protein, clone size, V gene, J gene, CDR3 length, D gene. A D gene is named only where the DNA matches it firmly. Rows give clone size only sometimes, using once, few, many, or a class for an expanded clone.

TGTGCCAGCAGCAATCTACAGAGGAACACCGGGGAGCTGTTTTTT,CASSNLQRNTGELFF,NA,TRBV9,TRBJ2-2,15,NA
TGTGCCAGCAGTTCAGAACCGGGTCGGAACTATGGCTACACCTTC,CASSSEPGRNYGYTF,NA,TRBV6-5,TRBJ1-2,15,NA
TGTGCCAGCAGTTTAGGGGGGGCGCACTATAATTCACCCCTCCACTTT,CASSLGGAHYNSPLHF,NA,TRBV6-5,TRBJ1-6,16,NA
TGTGCCAGTCAACAGGGACCCAATCAGCCCCAGCATTTT,CASQQGPNQPQHF,NA,TRBV2,TRBJ1-5,13,NA
TGTGCCAGCAGTGGAACAGGGGTCGCGGGGAACACTGAAGCTTTCTTT,CASSGTGVAGNTEAFF,NA,TRBV2,TRBJ1-1,16,TRBD1
TGTGCCAGCAGGGGGACAGGGCCCACCGGGGAGCTGTTTTTT,CASRGTGPTGELFF,medium-sized,TRBV14,TRBJ2-2,14,TRBD1
TGTGCCAGCTCACCATACCAGGGAGGAAATGAAAAACTGTTTTTT,CASSPYQGGNEKLFF,NA,TRBV18,TRBJ1-4,15,NA
TGCGCCAGCAGCCAAGATCCCGGGGGACAGGGAGGTGAAAAACTGTTTTTT,CASSQDPGGQGGEKLFF,NA,TRBV4-1,TRBJ1-4,17,TRBD1
TGTGCCAGCAGTGGGGGAGGGCCTACCGGGGAGCTGTTTTTT,CASSGGGPTGELFF,NA,TRBV6-1,TRBJ2-2,14,TRBD2
TGTGCCAGTAGTATGGGACAGGAGTTGGGCTACACCTTC,CASSMGQELGYTF,NA,TRBV19,TRBJ1-2,13,TRBD1
TGTGCCAGCAGTTTTGGACGGGGGGGCACTGAAGCTTTCTTT,CASSFGRGGTEAFF,NA,TRBV28,TRBJ1-1,14,NA
TGTGCCGCTAAACAGGAGGGAAATGAAAAACTGTTTTTT,CAAKQEGNEKLFF,once,TRBV30,TRBJ1-4,13,NA
TGCGCCAGCAGTGCGGCACCCTCCTATGGCTACACCTTC,CASSAAPSYGYTF,NA,TRBV10-1,TRBJ1-2,13,NA
TGTGCCAGCAGCCTACAGGGGCAAAATCAGCCCCAGCATTTT,CASSLQGQNQPQHF,NA,TRBV7-2,TRBJ1-5,14,TRBD1
TGTGCCAGCGTCGGCGGGGGGAATCAGCCCCAGCATTTT,CASVGGGNQPQHF,NA,TRBV2,TRBJ1-5,13,NA
TGTGCCAGCAAGTTTAGTGGCGGGCAGAGCTCCTACAATGAGCAGTTCTTC,CASKFSGGQSSYNEQFF,NA,TRBV28,TRBJ2-1,17,NA
TGTGCCTGGAGTACCCCCGGGGACACTGAAGCTTTCTTT,CAWSTPGDTEAFF,NA,TRBV30,TRBJ1-1,13,NA
TGTGCCAGCAGCATCCCCGGGACTAGCGCAACAGATACGCAGTATTTT,CASSIPGTSATDTQYF,NA,TRBV5-8,TRBJ2-3,16,TRBD2
TGTGCCAGCAGCGCGGGGACAGGGCAAGGAAACACCATATATTTT,CASSAGTGQGNTIYF,NA,TRBV9,TRBJ1-3,15,TRBD1
TGCGCCAGCAGCTTGGGCGACAGGGATCGGGAGACCCAGTACTTC,CASSLGDRDRETQYF,NA,TRBV5-1,TRBJ2-5,15,TRBD1
TGTGCCAGCAGTTTCGTGGCTAGATCCTACGAGCAGTACTTC,CASSFVARSYEQYF,NA,TRBV28,TRBJ2-7,14,NA
TGTGCCAGCAGTTTATTAGGGTCTCGCAATCAGCCCCAGCATTTT,CASSLLGSRNQPQHF,few,TRBV28,TRBJ1-5,15,NA
TGTGCCACCTCAAAGACCCCCTCGACGGCTAACTATGGCTACACCTTC,CATSKTPSTANYGYTF,NA,TRBV19,TRBJ1-2,16,NA
TGTGCCAGCCAACCGGGACGCGAGGCAAAACTGTTTTTT,CASQPGREAKLFF,NA,TRBV6-5,TRBJ1-4,13,NA
TGTGCCAGCAGTGAAATGGGGACCGGGATGGGGACAGGATACCTACGACAGCAGTACTTC,CASSEMGTGMGTGYLRQQYF,NA,TRBV6-1,TRBJ2-7,20,TRBD1
TGTGCCAGCAGACCTACGGGACAGGGGACGATTGGCTACACCTTC,CASRPTGQGTIGYTF,NA,TRBV2,TRBJ1-2,15,TRBD1
TGTGCCAGCAGGATCACTACTAGCGGGCGACGATACAATGAGCAGTTCTTC,CASRITTSGRRYNEQFF,NA,TRBV11-2,TRBJ2-1,17,TRBD2
TGTGCCAGCAGTTCAAGGGAGGGCTTTCTATATGGCTACACCTTC,CASSSREGFLYGYTF,NA,TRBV6-5,TRBJ1-2,15,NA
TGTGCCAGTAGTATCACCGGGACGGGGAACACTGAAGCTTTCTTT,CASSITGTGNTEAFF,NA,TRBV19,TRBJ1-1,15,NA
TGTGCCAGCAGCTCTCTCCGGGACAGGGATATCGGGGAGCTGTTTTTT,CASSSLRDRDIGELFF,once,TRBV13,TRBJ2-2,16,TRBD1
TGTGCCAGCAGTTTGGTGGGACAGGTATACAATGAGCAGTTCTTC,CASSLVGQVYNEQFF,NA,TRBV28,TRBJ2-1,15,TRBD1
TGTGCCAGCACCCCCGATATATTCCCATACGAGCAGTACTTC,CASTPDIFPYEQYF,NA,TRBV6-5,TRBJ2-7,14,NA
TGTGCCAGCAGCCCACAGGTAAAGGGAAACACTGAAGCTTTCTTT,CASSPQVKGNTEAFF,NA,TRBV7-9,TRBJ1-1,15,NA
TGTGCCAGCAGCAAGACAGGGGGCAGGGGCTCCTACAATGAGCAGTTCTTC,CASSKTGGRGSYNEQFF,few,TRBV27,TRBJ2-1,17,TRBD1
TGTGCCAGCAGTTTGAACAGATTGAACACTGAAGCTTTCTTT,CASSLNRLNTEAFF,NA,TRBV27,TRBJ1-1,14,NA
TGTGCCAGCAGCCCGACACCGCGGGAAAAACTGTTTTTT,CASSPTPREKLFF,NA,TRBV7-6,TRBJ1-4,13,NA
TGTGCCAGCAGCTCCCGAGCCTACACGGGGTTCGGCACAGATACGCAGTATTTT,CASSSRAYTGFGTDTQYF,few,TRBV11-2,TRBJ2-3,18,NA
TGTGCCATACAGGATAGCAATCAGCCCCAGCATTTT,CAIQDSNQPQHF,NA,TRBV10-3,TRBJ1-5,12,NA
TGTGCCAGCAGATGGCAAGTTGGTGAAGCTTTCTTT,CASRWQVGEAFF,few,TRBV7-2,TRBJ1-1,12,NA
TGCGCCAGCAGCTTGGGGCCAGGGGAAGAAAACACCATATATTTT,CASSLGPGEENTIYF,NA,TRBV5-1,TRBJ1-3,15,NA
TGCGCCAGCACAGGATCTGGGGCCAACGTCCTGACTTTC,CASTGSGANVLTF,NA,TRBV10-2,TRBJ2-6,13,NA
TGTGCCAGCAGTGAAGGCCTCTACGTGGGCTACACCTTC,CASSEGLYVGYTF,NA,TRBV25-1,TRBJ1-2,13,NA
TGTGCCAGCAGCCTAGCGGAAAGCACAGATACGCAGTATTTT,CASSLAESTDTQYF,NA,TRBV6-1,TRBJ2-3,14,TRBD2
TGTGCCAGCAGTTTATCGGCAGTCAACTATGGCTACACCTTC,CASSLSAVNYGYTF,NA,TRBV27,TRBJ1-2,14,NA
TGTGCCAGCAGCTTAGCGCTTGGGGGGACTGAAGCTTTCTTT,CASSLALGGTEAFF,NA,TRBV7-6,TRBJ1-1,14,NA
TGTGCCAGCAGTGGGCAAGTTAACACTGAAGCTTTCTTT,CASSGQVNTEAFF,NA,TRBV6-1,TRBJ1-1,13,NA
TGTGCCAGCAGCTTAGTGGTAGAAGGCAATCAGCCCCAGCATTTT,CASSLVVEGNQPQHF,NA,TRBV7-2,TRBJ1-5,15,NA
TGCAGCGTTGATCTGGGCTCAGATACGCAGTATTTT,CSVDLGSDTQYF,NA,TRBV29-1,TRBJ2-3,12,NA
TGTGCCAGCAGTGAAGCAATCTCCCCCCCGCGAGATACGCAGTATTTT,CASSEAISPPRDTQYF,NA,TRBV6-1,TRBJ2-3,16,NA
TGTGCCAGCAGTGAAGGCCTACTAGCGGGGTACTACAATGAGCAGTTCTTC,CASSEGLLAGYYNEQFF,NA,TRBV25-1,TRBJ2-1,17,TRBD2
TGTGCCACCGTCCCAGTGGCCGGCTGGGATGAGCAGTTCTTC,CATVPVAGWDEQFF,NA,TRBV6-1,TRBJ2-1,14,NA
TGTGCCAGCAGACTGCCGGGACGGATGAATGAAAAACTGTTTTTT,CASRLPGRMNEKLFF,NA,TRBV6-1,TRBJ1-4,15,NA
TGTGCCAGCAGCTGCGACGGACTTTTCTCTGGAAACACCATATATTTT,CASSCDGLFSGNTIYF,NA,TRBV7-7,TRBJ1-3,16,NA
TGTGCCAGTAGTATAGAGTGGACAGGGGGGTACGAGCAGTACTTC,CASSIEWTGGYEQYF,NA,TRBV19,TRBJ2-7,15,TRBD1
TGTGCCAGCTCACCAAGTTCCAGGGGCAATCAGCCCCAGCATTTT,CASSPSSRGNQPQHF,NA,TRBV18,TRBJ1-5,15,NA
TGCGCCAGCATGGCTAACTATGGCTACACCTTC,CASMANYGYTF,NA,TRBV10-2,TRBJ1-2,11,NA
TGTGCCAGCAGCTTAGCCCGGACGCGGGAGCAGTTCTTC,CASSLARTREQFF,NA,TRBV7-6,TRBJ2-1,13,NA